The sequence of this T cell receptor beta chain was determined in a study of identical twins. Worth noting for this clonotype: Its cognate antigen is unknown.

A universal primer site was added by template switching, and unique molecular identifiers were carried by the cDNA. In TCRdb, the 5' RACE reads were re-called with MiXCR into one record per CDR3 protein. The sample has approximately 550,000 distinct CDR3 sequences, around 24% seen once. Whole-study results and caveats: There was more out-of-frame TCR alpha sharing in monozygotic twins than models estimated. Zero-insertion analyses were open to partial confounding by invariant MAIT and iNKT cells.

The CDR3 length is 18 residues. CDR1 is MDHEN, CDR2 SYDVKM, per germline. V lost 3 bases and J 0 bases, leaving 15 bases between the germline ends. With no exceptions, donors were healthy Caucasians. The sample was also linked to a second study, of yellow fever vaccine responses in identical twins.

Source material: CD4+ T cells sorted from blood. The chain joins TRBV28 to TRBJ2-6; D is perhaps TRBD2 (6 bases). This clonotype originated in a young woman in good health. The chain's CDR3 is CASSLGSGGFSGANVLTF. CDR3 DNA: TGTGCCAGCAGTTTGGGGAGTGGGGGGTTCTCTGGGGCCAACGTCCTGACTTTC.